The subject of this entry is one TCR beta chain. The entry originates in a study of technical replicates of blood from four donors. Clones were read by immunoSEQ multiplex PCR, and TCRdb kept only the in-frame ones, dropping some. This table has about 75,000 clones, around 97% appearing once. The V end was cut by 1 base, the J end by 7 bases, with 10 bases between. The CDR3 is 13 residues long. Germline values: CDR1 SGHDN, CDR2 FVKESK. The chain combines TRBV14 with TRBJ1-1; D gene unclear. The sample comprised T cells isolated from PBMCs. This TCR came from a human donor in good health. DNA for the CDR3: TGTGCCAGCAGCCAAGTATTTTTTGTTGAAGCTTTCTTT. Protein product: CASSQVFFVEAFF.